The rows below give T cell receptor beta chains drawn from one sample of a study of blood T cell repertoires in COVID-19. TCRdb keeps only in-frame clones here, not all; method: immunoSEQ multiplex PCR. The data contain around 250,000 clones, approximately 88% of them singletons. The specimen was PBMCs or T cells enriched from blood (not recorded which). These receptors all stem from a woman in her thirties or forties with acute COVID-19. Each CDR3 is given with its conserved first and last residue. D genes are given only for firm matches. Size values are once, few and many counts, or a class for expanded clones, and some rows have none.

j_call	v_call	d_call	clone_size	cdr3_nt	cdr3_aa
TRBJ1-5	TRBV19	TRBD1	NA	TGTGCCAGTAAAAGGGACAGGGTTGCCAATCAGCCCCAGCATTTT	CASKRDRVANQPQHF
TRBJ1-5	TRBV30	NA	once	TGTGCCTGGGCCAGGGAATTCGATCAGCCCCAGCATTTT	CAWAREFDQPQHF
TRBJ2-5	TRBV29-1	TRBD1	NA	TGCAGCGTCCGCCGGGACAGGGGGCAAGAGACCCAGTACTTC	CSVRRDRGQETQYF
TRBJ2-1	TRBV3-1/TRBV3-2	TRBD2	NA	TGTGCCAGCAGCCAAGATCCGGGACTAGGGATGATCTTC	CASSQDPGLGMIF
TRBJ2-2	TRBV27	NA	once	TGTGCCAGCAGTACAACACTAGCATCCGGGGAGCTGTTTTTT	CASSTTLASGELFF
TRBJ2-3	TRBV4-2	TRBD2	NA	TGTGCCAGCAGCCACTCGTGGACTAGCGGGACAGATACGCAGTATTTT	CASSHSWTSGTDTQYF
TRBJ2-3	TRBV4-3	NA	NA	TGCGCCAGCAGCCGAACCGGACAGAGCACAGATACGCAGTATTTT	CASSRTGQSTDTQYF
TRBJ2-1	TRBV9	TRBD2	once	TGTGCCAGCAGCGCCTCTAGCGGCCCCTACAATGAGCAGTTCTTC	CASSASSGPYNEQFF
TRBJ2-7	TRBV12-3/TRBV12-4	NA	few	TGTGCCAGCAGTCCCTCTTTCGACGAGCAGTACTTC	CASSPSFDEQYF
TRBJ1-2	TRBV2	TRBD1	NA	TGTGCCAGCACCGTGGGAGAGGGGGCTCGCGGCTACACCTTC	CASTVGEGARGYTF
TRBJ1-2	TRBV25-1	NA	NA	TGTGCCAGCAGTGACACCCGGGGGGTCTATGGCTACACCTTC	CASSDTRGVYGYTF
TRBJ1-2	TRBV6-2/TRBV6-3	NA	NA	TGTGCCAGCAGTTACGGAGGGGCGTCTAACTATGGCTACACCTTC	CASSYGGASNYGYTF
TRBJ2-3	TRBV2	TRBD1	NA	TGTGCCAGCAGAGTTGACAGGGCGGGCACAGATACGCAGTATTTT	CASRVDRAGTDTQYF
TRBJ1-2	TRBV28	TRBD1	once	TGTGCCAGCAGTTTGGTACAGGGGTCCCCTAACTATGGCTACACCTTC	CASSLVQGSPNYGYTF
TRBJ1-1	TRBV11-2	NA	NA	TGTGCCAGCAGCTTAGACTTTCCGGGGGAAGAAGCTTTCTTT	CASSLDFPGEEAFF
TRBJ1-4	TRBV11-2	NA	NA	TGTGCCAGCAGCTTACCCTTATCGGACATTTTATCAACTAATGAAAAACTGTTTTTT	CASSLPLSDILSTNEKLFF
TRBJ1-3	TRBV30	NA	NA	TGTGCCTGGAGTGTACGTTTAGACAGTCTCTCTGGAAACACCATATATTTT	CAWSVRLDSLSGNTIYF
TRBJ2-1	TRBV18	TRBD1	NA	TGTGCCAGCTCACCCCAGGAGACAGGGGGTGAGCAGTTCTTC	CASSPQETGGEQFF
TRBJ2-5	TRBV2	TRBD2	NA	TGTGCCAGCAGTCGCCGACTAGCGGTACAAGAGACCCAGTACTTC	CASSRRLAVQETQYF
TRBJ1-3	TRBV3-1/TRBV3-2	NA	NA	TGTGCCAGCAGCCAACGGGGGGGAGCCCGCTCTGGAAACACCATATATTTT	CASSQRGGARSGNTIYF
TRBJ1-5	TRBV19	NA	NA	TGTGCCAAAACCCGGAGCGGGGGAAGGGGTTACCAGCCCCAGCATTTT	CAKTRSGGRGYQPQHF
TRBJ2-2	TRBV7-9	NA	NA	TGTGCCAGCAGCTCTCCGTTGGGGGGTCACGGGGAGCTGTTTTTT	CASSSPLGGHGELFF
TRBJ1-1	TRBV5-1	NA	NA	TGCGCCAGCAGCTCGTCAGGTGGGAGCGCTGAAGCTTTCTTT	CASSSSGGSAEAFF
TRBJ2-5	TRBV14	NA	NA	TGTGCCAGCAGCGAGAGTCTTTGGACCCAGTACTTC	CASSESLWTQYF
TRBJ1-4	TRBV7-2	NA	NA	TGTGCCAGCAGCTTCAATCAGGGGGAAAAACTGTTTTTT	CASSFNQGEKLFF
TRBJ2-5	TRBV18	TRBD2	NA	TGTGCCAGCTCGACGGGACTAGCGGGAGTAATTGGCCAAGAGACCCAGTACTTC	CASSTGLAGVIGQETQYF
TRBJ1-2	TRBV24-1	TRBD1	NA	TGTGCCACCAGTGATCATGGCAGGGGGCCGGGTGGCTACACCTTC	CATSDHGRGPGGYTF
TRBJ2-4	TRBV11-3	NA	NA	TGTGCCAGCAGCTTAGTAAGGGGATCGGTCATTCAGTACTTC	CASSLVRGSVIQYF
TRBJ1-4	TRBV7-2	NA	NA	TGTGCCAGCAGCAAGAGGGGAGGTGCAGAAAAACTGTTTTTT	CASSKRGGAEKLFF
TRBJ2-1	TRBV5-4	NA	NA	TGTGCCAGCAGCTTGGAGTCTATATCCTACAATGAGCAGTTCTTC	CASSLESISYNEQFF
TRBJ1-2	TRBV28	NA	NA	TGTGCCAGCAGTGTCAGGGATGTGGGCTACACCTTC	CASSVRDVGYTF
TRBJ1-5	TRBV18	TRBD1	many	TGTGCCAGCTCACCGGCCGGGACAGCTGGCCATCAGCCCCAGCATTTT	CASSPAGTAGHQPQHF
TRBJ2-3	TRBV28	TRBD2	NA	TGTGCCAGCAGCCGGTCCGGGAGGAGCACAGATACGCAGTATTTT	CASSRSGRSTDTQYF
TRBJ2-1	TRBV4-1	TRBD2	NA	TGCGCCAGCAGCCAAGAGGCGGGAGCGGGGGATGAGCAGTTCTTC	CASSQEAGAGDEQFF
TRBJ2-1	TRBV14	TRBD2	NA	TGTGCCAGCAGCCAGATGCGGCTAGCGGGGTACAATGAGCAGTTCTTC	CASSQMRLAGYNEQFF
TRBJ2-7	TRBV5-1	TRBD1	NA	TGCGCCAGCGAAAAAGGGACAGGGGGCTACGAGCAGTACTTC	CASEKGTGGYEQYF
TRBJ2-1	TRBV5-4	NA	once	TGTGCCAGCAGCCCAGCAGGGGTCGATGAGCAGTTCTTC	CASSPAGVDEQFF
TRBJ2-7	TRBV6-5	TRBD2	NA	TGTGCCAGCAGTTTGGGCGGGAGCTCCTACGAGCAGTACTTC	CASSLGGSSYEQYF
TRBJ1-4	TRBV6-5	TRBD1	NA	TGTGCCAGCAGCGGGACAGGGATGGGTGAAAAACTGTTTTTT	CASSGTGMGEKLFF
TRBJ1-4	TRBV7-9	NA	NA	TGTGCCAGCAGCTTAGATTTTGAGGGTACTAATGAAAAACTGTTTTTT	CASSLDFEGTNEKLFF
TRBJ1-2	TRBV7-9	NA	NA	TGTGCCAGCAGCAGCTTACAGGGTTTGGGGCTTGACTATGGCTACACCTTC	CASSSLQGLGLDYGYTF
TRBJ1-5	TRBV5-6	NA	NA	TGTGCCAGCAGCTTGGTTGAAGGGAGTCAGCCCCAGCATTTT	CASSLVEGSQPQHF
TRBJ1-1	TRBV19	NA	NA	TGTGCCACGGGGTCGCCCAGAACTGAAGCTTTCTTT	CATGSPRTEAFF
TRBJ2-5	TRBV18	NA	NA	TGTGCCAGCTCACCTCTCTCGGGGGAGACCCAGTACTTC	CASSPLSGETQYF
TRBJ2-3	TRBV7-2	TRBD2	NA	TGTGCCAGCAGCCTCCGCTCTAGCGGGACTCTGACAGATACGCAGTATTTT	CASSLRSSGTLTDTQYF
TRBJ1-3	TRBV10-3	NA	NA	TGTGCCATCATTAGCTCTGGAAACACCATATATTTT	CAIISSGNTIYF